This TCR beta chain stems from a study of blood T cell repertoires in COVID-19 (dated by TCRdb to 2018 to 2021). Broadly, across the study: Collaborator samples came from the United States, Italy and Spain and covered acute and convalescent phases of COVID-19. HLA class I and class II types, where available, came from metadata supplied by the sample provider rather than from assay-based typing. Deeply sampled blood TCRbeta repertoires from subjects exposed to, actively infected with, or recovered from COVID-19 were included in the dataset. The samples were drawn from two sources: the first 160 participants of the ongoing ImmuneRACE study, and 950 to 1,500 subjects contributed by 6 global collaborators. The repertoires were released in a freely available public database intended as a resource for research on the immune response to SARS-CoV-2. A de-identified subject ID, COVID-19 status, age in years and sex were almost always included in the sample metadata. The material from the prospective study consisted of cDNA or gDNA derived from T cells, B-cell-depleted T cells, or PBMCs.

TCRbeta CDR3 regions were amplified from genomic DNA using the immunoSEQ Assay, a bias-controlled multiplex PCR. The original pipeline was this. The number of nucleated cells in each sample was estimated by amplification of reference gene primers within the assay. To quantify the absolute abundance of each unique TCRbeta CDR3 rearrangement, sequence reads were collapsed and filtered. Productive Simpson clonality was computed per sample as the square root of Simpson's diversity index over productive rearrangements. TCRdb holds this immuneACCESS table with in-frame rearrangements only. Some clones are missing; in checked studies, unresolved V genes explain under half, and the rest has no known cause. V, J and clone size reflect that table, while D and trimming were determined from the DNA. The sample data list around 250,000 clones, and approximately 86% of these were observed just once. In total, the top ten clones hold approximately 4% of the sample.

V loses 10 bases at its end and J loses 7 bases; junction bases beyond the gene matches: 11. There are 15 amino acids in the CDR3, from cysteine to phenylalanine inclusive. Just the 45-base CDR3 DNA is kept, in frame starting at base 1. According to the germline V gene (reference sequence), CDR1 reads SEHNR and CDR2 reads FQNEAQ. To note about this clone: Its antigen target is currently unknown. Within one base of it there is no much larger clone, and no base qualities were kept.

Collaborating institutions collected whole blood in K2EDTA tubes following their own protocols. For TCRbeta analysis, collaborator samples were shipped as frozen whole blood, as isolated PBMCs, or as DNA extracted from either sample type. The research as a whole found: Clinical and demographic metadata were provided uncurated, with the amount varying by source and participant.

The sequencing input was peripheral blood. The chain uses TRBV7-9 and TRBJ2-1; the junction holds 12 bases that match TRBD2. The sequence was obtained from a man younger than 35 with active or convalescent COVID-19. The CDR3 in this case is CATARTSGILNEQFF. The sequence in DNA is TGTGCCACCGCCCGGACTAGCGGGATCCTTAATGAGCAGTTCTTC.